These T cell receptor beta chains were read from a single sample in a study of beta chain features in type 1 diabetes. This table comes from immunoSEQ multiplex PCR, and its TCRdb copy is limited to in-frame clones, with some not included. Of 300,000 to 450,000 clones in the sample, around 9.6% were seen once. Material: central memory CD4+ T cells from blood. The receptors originated from a man aged 30 to 39 with type 1 diabetes. CDR3s include the opening cysteine and the closing phenylalanine or tryptophan. A D gene is named only where the DNA matches it firmly. Some rows have no size entry. The others give once, few or many, or a class for an expanded clone.

d_call,j_call,v_call,clone_size,cdr3_aa,cdr3_nt
TRBD2,TRBJ2-1,TRBV2,.,CASVQREVLYNEQFF,TGTGCCAGCGTACAGCGGGAGGTCCTGTACAATGAGCAGTTCTTC
.,TRBJ1-1,TRBV4-3,few,CASNRDAGFLNTEAFF,TGCGCCAGCAACCGTGACGCGGGGTTCCTGAACACTGAAGCTTTCTTT
TRBD2,TRBJ2-1,TRBV27,few,CASSTSGYPYNEQFF,TGTGCCAGCAGTACTAGCGGGTACCCCTACAATGAGCAGTTCTTC
TRBD2,TRBJ2-5,TRBV9,.,CASSARFGGVQETQYF,TGTGCCAGCAGCGCGCGGTTTGGGGGGGTGCAAGAGACCCAGTACTTC
.,TRBJ1-1,TRBV25-1,.,CASSERGSWATEAFF,TGTGCCAGCAGTGAAAGGGGGAGTTGGGCCACTGAAGCTTTCTTT
.,TRBJ1-5,TRBV5-4,.,CASSPDLDQPQHF,TGTGCCAGCAGCCCCGACCTGGATCAGCCCCAGCATTTT
.,TRBJ2-7,TRBV7-2,few,CASSFHSYEQYF,TGTGCCAGCAGCTTTCACTCCTACGAGCAGTACTTC
.,TRBJ1-5,TRBV7-2,.,CASSLEARQPQHF,TGTGCCAGCAGCTTAGAGGCACGCCAGCCCCAGCATTTT
TRBD1,TRBJ2-5,TRBV5-4,few,CASSNRAGGYQETQYF,TGTGCCAGCAGCAATCGGGCAGGGGGATACCAAGAGACCCAGTACTTC
.,TRBJ2-7,TRBV5-5,.,CASSLGRGSGEQYF,TGTGCCAGCAGCTTAGGAAGGGGTAGCGGCGAGCAGTACTTC
TRBD2,TRBJ2-5,TRBV28,.,CASSLPGTSGSQETQYF,TGTGCCAGCAGTTTACCCGGGACTAGCGGGTCTCAAGAGACCCAGTACTTC
TRBD1,TRBJ1-4,TRBV6-1,.,CASSGGQGYGEKLFF,TGTGCCAGCAGTGGGGGACAGGGGTATGGGGAAAAACTGTTTTTT
.,TRBJ2-7,TRBV19,.,CASSTVGGSYEQYF,TGTGCCAGTAGTACGGTGGGGGGATCCTACGAGCAGTACTTC
.,TRBJ2-1,TRBV9,few,CASSVSGDDYNEQFF,TGTGCCAGCAGCGTAAGCGGAGACGACTACAATGAGCAGTTCTTC
TRBD1,TRBJ2-3,TRBV5-4,.,CASSLGQGRVDTQYF,TGTGCCAGCAGCCTCGGACAGGGTCGTGTAGATACGCAGTATTTT
TRBD1,TRBJ2-1,TRBV7-9,few,CASSYRQGNNEQFF,TGTGCCAGCAGCTACCGACAGGGGAACAATGAGCAGTTCTTC
.,TRBJ2-5,TRBV28,.,CASRSGLRETQYF,TGTGCCAGCAGATCAGGACTGCGAGAGACCCAGTACTTC
TRBD1,TRBJ2-5,TRBV5-6,.,CASNLLIGGGETQYF,TGTGCCAGCAACCTCCTGATAGGGGGCGGAGAGACCCAGTACTTC
.,TRBJ2-3,TRBV27,.,CASSSPGGRTDTQYF,TGTGCCAGCAGTTCCCCCGGCGGGCGCACAGATACGCAGTATTTT
.,TRBJ2-1,TRBV7-9,many,CASSPDTEQFF,TGTGCCAGCAGCCCGGACACGGAGCAGTTCTTC
.,TRBJ1-1,TRBV19,.,CASTPPRDKRNTEAFF,TGTGCCAGTACTCCCCCCCGGGACAAGAGGAACACTGAAGCTTTCTTT